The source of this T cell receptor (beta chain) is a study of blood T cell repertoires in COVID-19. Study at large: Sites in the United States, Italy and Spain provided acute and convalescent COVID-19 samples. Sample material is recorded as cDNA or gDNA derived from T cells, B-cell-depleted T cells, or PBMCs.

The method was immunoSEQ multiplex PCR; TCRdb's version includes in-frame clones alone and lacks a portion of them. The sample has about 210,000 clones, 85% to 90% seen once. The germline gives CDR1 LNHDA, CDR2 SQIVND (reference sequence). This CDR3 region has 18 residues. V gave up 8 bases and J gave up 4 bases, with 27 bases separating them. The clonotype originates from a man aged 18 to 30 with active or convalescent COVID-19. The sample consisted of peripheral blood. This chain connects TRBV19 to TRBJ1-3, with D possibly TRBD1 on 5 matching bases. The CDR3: CASRPTEGTPSLGNTIYF. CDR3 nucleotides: TGTGCCAGTCGCCCAACCGAAGGGACTCCGTCCCTCGGAAACACCATATATTTT. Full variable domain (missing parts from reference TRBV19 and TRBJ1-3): DGGITQSPKYLFRKEGQNVTLSCEQNLNHDAMYWYRQDPGQGLRLIYYSQIVNDFQKGDIAEGYSVSREKKESFPLTVTSAQKNPTAFYLCASRPTEGTPSLGNTIYFGEGSWLTVV.